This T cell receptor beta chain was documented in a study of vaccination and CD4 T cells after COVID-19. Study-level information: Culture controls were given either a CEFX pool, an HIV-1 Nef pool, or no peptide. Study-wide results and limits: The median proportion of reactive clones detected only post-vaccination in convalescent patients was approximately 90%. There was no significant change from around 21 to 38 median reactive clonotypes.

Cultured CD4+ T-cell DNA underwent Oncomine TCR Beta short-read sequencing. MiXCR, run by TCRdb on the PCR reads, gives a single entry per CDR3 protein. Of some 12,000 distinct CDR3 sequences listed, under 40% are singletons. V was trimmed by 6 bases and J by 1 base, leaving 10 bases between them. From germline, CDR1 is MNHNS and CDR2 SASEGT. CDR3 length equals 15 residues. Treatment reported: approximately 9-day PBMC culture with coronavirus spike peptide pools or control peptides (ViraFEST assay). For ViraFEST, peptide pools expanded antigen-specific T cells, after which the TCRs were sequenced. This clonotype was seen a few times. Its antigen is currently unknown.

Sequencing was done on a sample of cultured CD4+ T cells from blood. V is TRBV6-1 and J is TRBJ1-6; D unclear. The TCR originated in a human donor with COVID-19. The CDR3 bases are TGTGCCAGCAGGCCGGCGCGGTCCTATAATTCACCCCTCCACTTT. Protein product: CASRPARSYNSPLHF.